This TCR beta chain was found in a study of cytomegalovirus exposure and HLA in healthy donors. This clone has only a few counts. A junction boundary mismatches the germline segment, possibly from a read error. The PCR ran on 60 Vbeta and 13 Jbeta primers. Sequencing used immunoSEQ multiplex PCR; TCRdb keeps in-frame clones, though not all of them. The repertoire holds approximately 150,000 clones, with around three quarters as singletons. Germline CDR1 and CDR2: MGHDK and SYGVNS. The CDR3 has 11 residues. The genes are TRBV25-1 and TRBJ1-1; no definite D call. The material sequenced was PBMCs. The origin of this receptor is a woman aged 40-49 years in good health and CMV-seronegative. The CDR3 loop reads CASISGFEAFF. CDR3 nucleotides: TGTGCTAGCATATCGGGGTTTGAAGCTTTCTTT.